This record concerns one TCR beta chain sequence. What it binds is unknown. One end of the junction is discordant with germline, which a read error may explain. The CDR3 runs 14 residues. Germline loops: CDR1 SGHRS, CDR2 YFSETQ. The assay was immunoSEQ multiplex PCR, and TCRdb's table has in-frame clones only and misses some. This sample carries over 100,000 clones, about 88% of them seen once, and the ten largest clones take under 9%. This specimen belongs to a study of identifying expanded T cells in peripheral blood. Study-wide findings and caveats: Roughly 1.2 clones differed between technical replicates, versus around 16 and 19 over time. Variance in clone template counts between roughly two-week samples significantly increased with total template count across all healthy donors.

Healthy donors had no documented immune events, such as infections, while sampled. What was sequenced was blood. The sequence was collected from a person aged 18-70 years in good health. This chain connects TRBV5-1 to TRBJ1-5; 7 positions match TRBD1. The CDR3 region has the DNA TGCGCCAGCGGCTTGGGACAGCCCAATCAGCCCCAGCATTTT. As protein: CASGLGQPNQPQHF.